This is a list of T cell receptor beta chains from one sample in a study of blood T cell repertoires in COVID-19. Clones were read by immunoSEQ multiplex PCR, and TCRdb kept only the in-frame ones, dropping some. This sample carries about 360,000 clones, around 87% of them seen once, and the ten largest clones take around 3%. Sequencing was performed on peripheral blood. These receptors were obtained from a human donor in a cohort sampled during active COVID-19. Both conserved end residues are part of each CDR3. The D gene is left open where the match is weak. For some rows the clone size is stated as once, few or many, or as a class when expanded; others skip it.

size: .
J: TRBJ1-2
V: TRBV10-3
D: .
CDR3: CATDSPNYGYTF
DNA: TGTGCCACCGACAGTCCCAACTATGGCTACACCTTC

size: .
J: TRBJ2-7
V: TRBV5-5
D: TRBD1
CDR3: CASSREQGTYEQYF
DNA: TGTGCCAGCAGCCGGGAACAGGGGACCTACGAGCAGTACTTC

size: once
J: TRBJ1-6
V: TRBV4-1
D: .
CDR3: CASSQDRGTLHF
DNA: TGCGCCAGCAGCCAAGACAGGGGCACCCTCCACTTT

size: .
J: TRBJ2-7
V: TRBV4-1
D: .
CDR3: CASSPPGTPWYEQYF
DNA: TGCGCCAGCAGCCCCCCCGGGACTCCCTGGTACGAGCAGTACTTC

size: .
J: TRBJ2-2
V: TRBV18
D: .
CDR3: CASSSGFDTGELFF
DNA: TGTGCCAGCTCATCCGGGTTTGACACCGGGGAGCTGTTTTTT

size: .
J: TRBJ2-7
V: TRBV27
D: TRBD2
CDR3: CASRGGLRTSGSVYEQYF
DNA: TGTGCCAGCAGAGGGGGCCTAAGGACTAGCGGGAGTGTCTACGAGCAGTACTTC

size: .
J: TRBJ2-3
V: TRBV3-1/TRBV3-2
D: .
CDR3: CASSHRVPDTQYF
DNA: TGTGCCAGCAGCCACCGGGTACCAGATACGCAGTATTTT

size: .
J: TRBJ2-1
V: TRBV7-3
D: .
CDR3: CASSSVAAAEYNEQFF
DNA: TGTGCCAGCAGCTCGGTAGCGGCGGCGGAGTACAATGAGCAGTTCTTC

size: .
J: TRBJ2-7
V: TRBV2
D: TRBD1
CDR3: CASNLGQVEQYF
DNA: TGTGCCAGCAATCTCGGACAGGTAGAGCAGTACTTC

size: few
J: TRBJ2-1
V: TRBV7-9
D: .
CDR3: CASSLGHNNEQFF
DNA: TGTGCCAGCAGCTTAGGGCACAACAATGAGCAGTTCTTC

size: few
J: TRBJ1-2
V: TRBV6-5
D: .
CDR3: CASSPGGQTYGYTF
DNA: TGTGCCAGCAGTCCCGGAGGCCAGACTTATGGCTACACCTTC

size: .
J: TRBJ1-1
V: TRBV4-1
D: .
CDR3: CASSQVFHTEAFF
DNA: TGCGCCAGCAGCCAAGTCTTCCACACTGAAGCTTTCTTT

size: .
J: TRBJ2-1
V: TRBV5-5
D: TRBD1
CDR3: CASSLVGGRYNEQFF
DNA: TGTGCCAGCAGCTTGGTAGGGGGCCGTTACAATGAGCAGTTCTTC

size: .
J: TRBJ2-7
V: TRBV6-5
D: .
CDR3: CASRPRTDSYEQYF
DNA: TGTGCCAGCAGACCCCGGACAGACTCCTACGAGCAGTACTTC

size: .
J: TRBJ2-3
V: TRBV12-3/TRBV12-4
D: .
CDR3: CASTPRQADTQYF
DNA: TGTGCCAGCACTCCCAGGCAGGCAGATACGCAGTATTTT

size: .
J: TRBJ2-7
V: TRBV9
D: TRBD2
CDR3: CASSTRAGLAGTYEQYF
DNA: TGTGCCAGCAGCACAAGGGCGGGACTAGCGGGGACCTACGAGCAGTACTTC